The rows below give T cell receptor beta chains drawn from one sample of a study of radiotherapy plus CTLA-4 blockade in lung cancer. Sequencing used immunoSEQ multiplex PCR; TCRdb keeps in-frame clones, though not all of them. The data contain around 37,000 clones, 72% of them singletons. The source material was peripheral blood, sampled from a patient treated with radiotherapy plus ipilimumab. These receptors came from a human donor with non-small cell lung cancer who had stable disease on radiotherapy plus ipilimumab. Each CDR3 is given with its conserved first and last residue. D genes are given only for firm matches. Clone size is not always given. Where it is, it says once, few, many or a class for expanded clones.

V gene: TRBV5-5
D gene: -
clone size: -
J gene: TRBJ1-2
CDR3 length: 14
CDR3 DNA: TGTGCCAGCAGCTTGGGTGGACAGCGAATGTTCTACACCTTC
CDR3 protein: CASSLGGQRMFYTF

V gene: TRBV7-3
D gene: -
clone size: few
J gene: TRBJ2-6
CDR3 length: 14
CDR3 DNA: TGTGCCAGCAGCCCTACGTCAGGGGCCAACGTCCTGACTTTC
CDR3 protein: CASSPTSGANVLTF

V gene: TRBV20-1
D gene: -
clone size: few
J gene: TRBJ1-1
CDR3 length: 11
CDR3 DNA: TGCAGTGCTACTTCCGGGATATCGGCTTTCTTT
CDR3 protein: CSATSGISAFF

V gene: TRBV5-1
D gene: TRBD1
clone size: -
J gene: TRBJ1-1
CDR3 length: 16
CDR3 DNA: TGCGCCAGCAGCTTGGTCCCGGACAGGGGTAACACTGAAGCTTTCTTT
CDR3 protein: CASSLVPDRGNTEAFF

V gene: TRBV6-6
D gene: TRBD2
clone size: few
J gene: TRBJ2-7
CDR3 length: 13
CDR3 DNA: TGTGCCAGCAGAGCAACACTAGCGCGAGGGCAGTACTTC
CDR3 protein: CASRATLARGQYF

V gene: TRBV5-1
D gene: -
clone size: once
J gene: TRBJ2-6
CDR3 length: 15
CDR3 DNA: TGCGCCAGCAGCCCTGACGGGAGTCAGGCCAACGTCCTGACTTTC
CDR3 protein: CASSPDGSQANVLTF

V gene: TRBV5-1
D gene: -
clone size: -
J gene: TRBJ2-5
CDR3 length: 15
CDR3 DNA: TGCGCCAGCAGCTCCACGGACAGAAGGGGAGAGACCCAGTACTTC
CDR3 protein: CASSSTDRRGETQYF

V gene: TRBV4-2
D gene: TRBD1
clone size: -
J gene: TRBJ1-6
CDR3 length: 16
CDR3 DNA: TGTGCCAGCAGCCAGGGACAGGGGGAAAATAATTCACCCCTCCACTTT
CDR3 protein: CASSQGQGENNSPLHF

V gene: TRBV7-2
D gene: -
clone size: few
J gene: TRBJ1-2
CDR3 length: 15
CDR3 DNA: TGTGCCAGCAGCTTAGCGGGCGGGGGCGGCTATGGCTACACCTTC
CDR3 protein: CASSLAGGGGYGYTF

V gene: TRBV5-3
D gene: TRBD1
clone size: -
J gene: TRBJ2-5
CDR3 length: 14
CDR3 DNA: TGTGCCAGAAGCGTGGACAGGCTGCAAGAGACCCAGTACTTC
CDR3 protein: CARSVDRLQETQYF

V gene: TRBV29-1
D gene: TRBD1
clone size: -
J gene: TRBJ1-2
CDR3 length: 14
CDR3 DNA: TGCAGCGTTACGAAGAGAACAGGGGGCTATGGCTACACCTTC
CDR3 protein: CSVTKRTGGYGYTF

V gene: TRBV18
D gene: -
clone size: -
J gene: TRBJ1-4
CDR3 length: 13
CDR3 DNA: TGTGCCAGCTCACAACGCCTGGAGGAAAAACTGTTTTTT
CDR3 protein: CASSQRLEEKLFF

V gene: TRBV30
D gene: -
clone size: -
J gene: TRBJ1-3
CDR3 length: 10
CDR3 DNA: TGTGCCTGGAGTCGGGGCACCATATATTTT
CDR3 protein: CAWSRGTIYF

V gene: TRBV29-1
D gene: -
clone size: -
J gene: TRBJ1-3
CDR3 length: 12
CDR3 DNA: TGCAGCTTCGGATCGCCGGGGGACACCATATATTTT
CDR3 protein: CSFGSPGDTIYF

V gene: TRBV29-1
D gene: -
clone size: -
J gene: TRBJ2-3
CDR3 length: 14
CDR3 DNA: TGCAGCACTATAGGACTGTCTAGCACAGATACGCAGTATTTT
CDR3 protein: CSTIGLSSTDTQYF

V gene: TRBV5-1
D gene: TRBD1
clone size: -
J gene: TRBJ1-1
CDR3 length: 16
CDR3 DNA: TGCGCCAGCAGCCCCGGGACAGGGGTTTCGAACACTGAAGCTTTCTTT
CDR3 protein: CASSPGTGVSNTEAFF

V gene: TRBV18
D gene: TRBD1
clone size: few
J gene: TRBJ1-1
CDR3 length: 16
CDR3 DNA: TGTGCCAGCTCAGTTACAAACAGGGGAGTGAACACTGAAGCTTTCTTT
CDR3 protein: CASSVTNRGVNTEAFF

V gene: TRBV7-6
D gene: -
clone size: -
J gene: TRBJ1-1
CDR3 length: 13
CDR3 DNA: TGTGCCAGCAGCTTAAGCTTGAACACTGAAGCTTTCTTT
CDR3 protein: CASSLSLNTEAFF

V gene: TRBV2
D gene: -
clone size: few
J gene: TRBJ2-3
CDR3 length: 13
CDR3 DNA: TGTGCCAGCAACCCAGGGGGGACAGATACGCAGTATTTT
CDR3 protein: CASNPGGTDTQYF

V gene: TRBV7-9
D gene: TRBD1
clone size: -
J gene: TRBJ2-1
CDR3 length: 16
CDR3 DNA: TGTGCCAGCAGCTTCTCTACAGGGGGAGGAAACAATGAGCAGTTCTTC
CDR3 protein: CASSFSTGGGNNEQFF

V gene: TRBV7-8
D gene: -
clone size: -
J gene: TRBJ1-6
CDR3 length: 13
CDR3 DNA: TGTGCCAGCAGCTTAGCGACAGGATCACCCCTCCACTTT
CDR3 protein: CASSLATGSPLHF

V gene: TRBV6-6
D gene: -
clone size: -
J gene: TRBJ2-5
CDR3 length: 13
CDR3 DNA: TGTGCCACCGCGAGCCTGGGCTGGGAGACCCAGTACTTC
CDR3 protein: CATASLGWETQYF

V gene: TRBV7-2
D gene: -
clone size: few
J gene: TRBJ1-6
CDR3 length: 14
CDR3 DNA: TGTGCCAGCTCGATAGGACAGCAGAATTCACCCCTCCACTTT
CDR3 protein: CASSIGQQNSPLHF

V gene: TRBV5-1
D gene: TRBD2
clone size: -
J gene: TRBJ2-5
CDR3 length: 17
CDR3 DNA: TGCGCCAGCAGCTTGGGAGGCGTACCTAGCGGGAGGGAGACCCAGTACTTC
CDR3 protein: CASSLGGVPSGRETQYF

V gene: TRBV20-1
D gene: -
clone size: -
J gene: TRBJ2-7
CDR3 length: 11
CDR3 DNA: TGCAGTGCCTCCGTCGCCTACGAGCAGTACTTC
CDR3 protein: CSASVAYEQYF

V gene: TRBV11-3
D gene: -
clone size: few
J gene: TRBJ2-3
CDR3 length: 14
CDR3 DNA: TGTGCCAGCACCTCAGGCCTTCCAGGGATTACGCAGTATTTT
CDR3 protein: CASTSGLPGITQYF

V gene: TRBV20-1
D gene: -
clone size: -
J gene: TRBJ1-2
CDR3 length: 11
CDR3 DNA: TGCAGTGCTAGAGCCCGGGGTGGCTACACCTTC
CDR3 protein: CSARARGGYTF

V gene: TRBV5-4
D gene: TRBD1
clone size: -
J gene: TRBJ2-1
CDR3 length: 17
CDR3 DNA: TGTGCCAGCAGCCAATTCACAGGGGGCTTCTCCTACAATGAGCAGTTCTTC
CDR3 protein: CASSQFTGGFSYNEQFF

V gene: TRBV25-1
D gene: -
clone size: few
J gene: TRBJ2-7
CDR3 length: 12
CDR3 DNA: TGTGCCAGCCGAGGGGGCTCCTACGAGCAGTACTTC
CDR3 protein: CASRGGSYEQYF

V gene: TRBV19
D gene: -
clone size: -
J gene: TRBJ1-2
CDR3 length: 14
CDR3 DNA: TGTGCCAGTAGTGTCGGAAGGCCGGGCTATGGCTACACCTTC
CDR3 protein: CASSVGRPGYGYTF

V gene: TRBV6-5
D gene: -
clone size: -
J gene: TRBJ2-3
CDR3 length: 13
CDR3 DNA: TGTGCCAGCAGCAGGGGGGACAGTAATACGCAGTATTTT
CDR3 protein: CASSRGDSNTQYF

V gene: TRBV5-3
D gene: -
clone size: -
J gene: TRBJ1-5
CDR3 length: 18
CDR3 DNA: TGTGCCAGAAGCTTGGGGTCCAGGGGCGCAAAAGACAATCAGCCCCAGCATTTT
CDR3 protein: CARSLGSRGAKDNQPQHF

V gene: TRBV30
D gene: TRBD1
clone size: -
J gene: TRBJ1-2
CDR3 length: 15
CDR3 DNA: TGTGCCTGCAGCCCGGGACAGGGGATCTTCTATGGCTACACCTTC
CDR3 protein: CACSPGQGIFYGYTF

V gene: TRBV7-9
D gene: -
clone size: -
J gene: TRBJ2-3
CDR3 length: 16
CDR3 DNA: TGTGCCAGCCGTTATCCCTTCCTGGGAGGGACAGGTACGCAGTATTTT
CDR3 protein: CASRYPFLGGTGTQYF

V gene: TRBV7-8
D gene: -
clone size: -
J gene: TRBJ2-1
CDR3 length: 19
CDR3 DNA: TGTGCCAGCAGCTTAGATAGAGACACTTTCGTGAGCTCCTACAATGAGCAGTTCTTC
CDR3 protein: CASSLDRDTFVSSYNEQFF

V gene: TRBV4-3
D gene: -
clone size: -
J gene: TRBJ1-1
CDR3 length: 12
CDR3 DNA: TGCGCCAGCAGCCGCGGGAACACTGAAGCTTTCTTT
CDR3 protein: CASSRGNTEAFF

V gene: TRBV7-8
D gene: TRBD2
clone size: -
J gene: TRBJ2-7
CDR3 length: 18
CDR3 DNA: TGTGCCAGCAGCTTATCAAGGACTAGCGGGGGATTGGACTACGAGCAGTACTTC
CDR3 protein: CASSLSRTSGGLDYEQYF

V gene: TRBV6-5
D gene: -
clone size: -
J gene: TRBJ1-1
CDR3 length: 13
CDR3 DNA: TGTGCCAGCAGTTACGGCGGGATGCGCGGAGCTTTCTTT
CDR3 protein: CASSYGGMRGAFF

V gene: TRBV27
D gene: TRBD1
clone size: -
J gene: TRBJ2-7
CDR3 length: 14
CDR3 DNA: TGTGCCAGCAGTTACCGGACAGGTCCCTACGAGCAGTACTTC
CDR3 protein: CASSYRTGPYEQYF

V gene: TRBV6-6
D gene: -
clone size: few
J gene: TRBJ1-5
CDR3 length: 14
CDR3 DNA: TGTGCCAGCAGTACCAGGGTTGGCGATCAGCCCCAGCATTTT
CDR3 protein: CASSTRVGDQPQHF

V gene: TRBV6-5
D gene: -
clone size: -
J gene: TRBJ2-2
CDR3 length: 16
CDR3 DNA: TGTGCCAGCAGTTACTCGGGCAGGGGTTCACCCGGGGAGCTGTTTTTT
CDR3 protein: CASSYSGRGSPGELFF

V gene: TRBV15
D gene: -
clone size: once
J gene: TRBJ2-4
CDR3 length: 16
CDR3 DNA: TGTGCCACCAGCAGAGATTATCAGGTCAGCAAAAACATTCAGTACTTC
CDR3 protein: CATSRDYQVSKNIQYF

V gene: TRBV30
D gene: -
clone size: medium-sized
J gene: TRBJ2-7
CDR3 length: 11
CDR3 DNA: TGTGCCTGGAGTGTACAATACGAGCAGTACTTC
CDR3 protein: CAWSVQYEQYF

V gene: TRBV11-3
D gene: TRBD1
clone size: -
J gene: TRBJ2-1
CDR3 length: 15
CDR3 DNA: TGTGCCAGCAGCTTAGGTGGGACAGGGGACAATGAGCAGTTCTTC
CDR3 protein: CASSLGGTGDNEQFF

V gene: TRBV7-9
D gene: -
clone size: once
J gene: TRBJ2-3
CDR3 length: 13
CDR3 DNA: TGTGCCAGCAGCTTCCATAGCACAGATACGCAGTATTTT
CDR3 protein: CASSFHSTDTQYF

V gene: TRBV6-5
D gene: TRBD1
clone size: -
J gene: TRBJ1-4
CDR3 length: 12
CDR3 DNA: TGTGCCAGCAGCGACAGGGGTGAAAAACTGTTTTTT
CDR3 protein: CASSDRGEKLFF

V gene: TRBV27
D gene: TRBD1
clone size: few
J gene: TRBJ1-2
CDR3 length: 13
CDR3 DNA: TGTGCCAGCAGTCCTACAGGGGCGGAGGGCTACACCTTC
CDR3 protein: CASSPTGAEGYTF